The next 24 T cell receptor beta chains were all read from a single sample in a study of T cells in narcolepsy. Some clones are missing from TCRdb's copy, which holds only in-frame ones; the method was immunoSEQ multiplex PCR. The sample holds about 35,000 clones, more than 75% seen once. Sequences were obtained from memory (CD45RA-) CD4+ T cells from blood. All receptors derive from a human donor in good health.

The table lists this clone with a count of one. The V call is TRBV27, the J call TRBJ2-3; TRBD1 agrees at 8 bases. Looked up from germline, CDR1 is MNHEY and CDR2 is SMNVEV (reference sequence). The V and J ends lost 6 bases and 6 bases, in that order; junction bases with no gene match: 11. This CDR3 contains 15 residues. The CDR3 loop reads CASSRQGAGWDTQYF. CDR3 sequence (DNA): TGTGCCAGCAGCCGTCAGGGGGCAGGGTGGGATACGCAGTATTTT.

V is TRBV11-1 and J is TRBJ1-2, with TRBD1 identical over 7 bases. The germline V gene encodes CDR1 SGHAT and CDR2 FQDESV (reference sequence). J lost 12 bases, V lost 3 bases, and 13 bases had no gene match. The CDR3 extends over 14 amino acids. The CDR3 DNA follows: TGTGCCAGCAGCTTCCGAGGACAGGCCCCCAAGGACACCTTC. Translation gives CASSFRGQAPKDTF.

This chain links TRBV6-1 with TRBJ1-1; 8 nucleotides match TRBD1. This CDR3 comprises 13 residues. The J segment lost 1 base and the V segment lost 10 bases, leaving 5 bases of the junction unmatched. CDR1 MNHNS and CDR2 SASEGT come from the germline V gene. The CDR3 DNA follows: TGTGCCACAAGACAGGGGCAGAACACTGAAGCTTTCTTT. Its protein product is CATRQGQNTEAFF.

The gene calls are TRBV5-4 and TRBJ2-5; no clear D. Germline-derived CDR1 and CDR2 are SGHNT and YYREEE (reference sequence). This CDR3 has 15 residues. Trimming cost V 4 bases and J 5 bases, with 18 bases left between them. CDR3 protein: CASSVSGIGPETQYF. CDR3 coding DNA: TGTGCCAGCAGCGTCAGTGGGATAGGCCCCGAGACCCAGTACTTC. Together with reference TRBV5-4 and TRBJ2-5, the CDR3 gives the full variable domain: ETGVTQSPTHLIKTRGQQVTLRCSSQSGHNTVSWYQQALGQGPQFIFQYYREEENGRGNFPPRFSGLQFPNYSSELNVNALELDDSALYLCASSVSGIGPETQYFGPGTRLLVL.

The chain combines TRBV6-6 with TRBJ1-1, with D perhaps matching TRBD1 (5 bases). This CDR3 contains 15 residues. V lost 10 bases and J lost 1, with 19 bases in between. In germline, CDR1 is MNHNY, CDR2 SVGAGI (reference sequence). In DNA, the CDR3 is TGTGCCAACAGGAGAGGGGAGGAAGGGAACACTGAAGCTTTCTTT. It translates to CANRRGEEGNTEAFF.

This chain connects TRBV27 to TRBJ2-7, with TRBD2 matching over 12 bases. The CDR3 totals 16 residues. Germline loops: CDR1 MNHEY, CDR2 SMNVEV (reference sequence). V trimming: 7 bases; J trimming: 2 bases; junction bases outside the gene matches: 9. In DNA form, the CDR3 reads TGTGCCAGCACCACCACCCGGACTAGCGGGACCTACGAGCAGTACTTC. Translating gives CASTTTRTSGTYEQYF.

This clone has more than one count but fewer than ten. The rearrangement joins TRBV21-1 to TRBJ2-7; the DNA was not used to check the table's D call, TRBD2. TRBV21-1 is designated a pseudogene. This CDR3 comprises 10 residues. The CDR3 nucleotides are TGTGCCAGCGTAACGGTCGAGCAGTACTTC. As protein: CASVTVEQYF.

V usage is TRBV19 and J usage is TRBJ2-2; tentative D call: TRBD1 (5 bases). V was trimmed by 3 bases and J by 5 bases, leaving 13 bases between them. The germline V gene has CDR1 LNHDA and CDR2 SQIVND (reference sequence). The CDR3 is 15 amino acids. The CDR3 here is CASSMVGHFTGELFF. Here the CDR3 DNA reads TGTGCCAGTAGTATGGTTGGACACTTTACCGGGGAGCTGTTTTTT.

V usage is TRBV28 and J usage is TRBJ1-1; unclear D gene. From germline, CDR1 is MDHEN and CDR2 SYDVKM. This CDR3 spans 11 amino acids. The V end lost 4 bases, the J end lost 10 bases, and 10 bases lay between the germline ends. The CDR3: CASSSRPGAFF. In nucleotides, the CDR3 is TGTGCCAGCAGTTCAAGGCCGGGAGCTTTCTTT.

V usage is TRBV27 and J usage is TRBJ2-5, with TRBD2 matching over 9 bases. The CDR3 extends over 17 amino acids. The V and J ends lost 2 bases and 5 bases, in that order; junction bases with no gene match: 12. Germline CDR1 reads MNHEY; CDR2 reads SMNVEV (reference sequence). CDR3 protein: CASSLARGGRARETQYF. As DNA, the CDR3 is TGTGCCAGCAGTTTAGCCCGTGGCGGGAGGGCCCGGGAGACCCAGTACTTC.

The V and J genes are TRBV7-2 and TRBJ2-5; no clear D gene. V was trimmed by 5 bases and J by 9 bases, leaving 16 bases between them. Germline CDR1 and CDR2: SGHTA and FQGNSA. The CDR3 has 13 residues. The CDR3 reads CASSQRTYKPQYF. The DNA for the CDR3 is TGTGCCAGCAGCCAAAGGACCTATAAGCCCCAGTACTTC.

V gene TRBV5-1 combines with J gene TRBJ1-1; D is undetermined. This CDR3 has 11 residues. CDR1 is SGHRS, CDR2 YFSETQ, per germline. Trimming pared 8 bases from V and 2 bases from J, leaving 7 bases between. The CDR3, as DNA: TGCGCCAGGGGATTAAACACTGAAGCTTTCTTT. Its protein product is CARGLNTEAFF. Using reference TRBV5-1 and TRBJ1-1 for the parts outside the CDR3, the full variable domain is KAGVTQTPRYLIKTRGQQVTLSCSPISGHRSVSWYQQTPGQGLQFLFEYFSETQRNKGNFPGRFSGRQFSNSRSEMNVSTLELGDSALYLCARGLNTEAFFGQGTRLTVV.

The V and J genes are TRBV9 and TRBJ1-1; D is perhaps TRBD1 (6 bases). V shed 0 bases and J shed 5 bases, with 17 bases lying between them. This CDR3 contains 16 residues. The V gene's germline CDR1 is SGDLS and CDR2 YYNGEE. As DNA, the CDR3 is TGTGCCAGCAGCGTAGGAGTGGGGGCGGGAAGGACTGAAGCTTTCTTT. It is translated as CASSVGVGAGRTEAFF.

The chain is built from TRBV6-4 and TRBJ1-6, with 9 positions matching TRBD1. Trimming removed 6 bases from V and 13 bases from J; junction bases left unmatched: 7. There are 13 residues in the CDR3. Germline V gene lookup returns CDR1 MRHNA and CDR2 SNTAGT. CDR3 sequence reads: CASSRTGVAPLHF. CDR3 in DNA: TGTGCCAGCAGCCGGACAGGGGTCGCGCCCCTCCACTTT.

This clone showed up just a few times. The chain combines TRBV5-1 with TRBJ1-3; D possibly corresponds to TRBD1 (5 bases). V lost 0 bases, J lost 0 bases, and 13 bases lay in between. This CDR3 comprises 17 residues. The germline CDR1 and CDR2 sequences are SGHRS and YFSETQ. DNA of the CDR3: TGCGCCAGCAGCTTGGCGGTGGGGGATAACTCTGGAAACACCATATATTTT. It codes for CASSLAVGDNSGNTIYF.

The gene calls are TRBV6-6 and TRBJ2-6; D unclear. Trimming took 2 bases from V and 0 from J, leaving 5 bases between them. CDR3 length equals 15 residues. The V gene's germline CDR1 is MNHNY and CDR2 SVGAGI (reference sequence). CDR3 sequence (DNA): TGTGCCAGCAGTTACCGTGGCTCTGGGGCCAACGTCCTGACTTTC. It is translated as CASSYRGSGANVLTF.

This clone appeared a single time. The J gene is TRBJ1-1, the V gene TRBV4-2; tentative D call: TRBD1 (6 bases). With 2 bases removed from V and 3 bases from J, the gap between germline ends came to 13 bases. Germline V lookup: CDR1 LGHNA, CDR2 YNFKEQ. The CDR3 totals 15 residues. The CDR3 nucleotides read TGTGCCAGCAGCCAATCACAGGGCAGAGACACTGAAGCTTTCTTT. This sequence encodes CASSQSQGRDTEAFF.

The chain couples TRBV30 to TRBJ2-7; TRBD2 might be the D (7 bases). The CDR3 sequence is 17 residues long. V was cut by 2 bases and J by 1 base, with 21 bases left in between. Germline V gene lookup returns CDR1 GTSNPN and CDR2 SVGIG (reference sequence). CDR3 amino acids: CAWSSRGGRERSYEQYF. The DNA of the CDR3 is TGTGCCTGGAGTTCGAGAGGGGGGCGGGAGCGGTCCTACGAGCAGTACTTC.

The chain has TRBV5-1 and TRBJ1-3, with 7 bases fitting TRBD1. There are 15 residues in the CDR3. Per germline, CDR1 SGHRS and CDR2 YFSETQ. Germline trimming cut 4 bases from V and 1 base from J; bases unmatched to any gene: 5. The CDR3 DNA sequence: TGCGCCAGCAGCGCGGACAGGCCTTCTGGAAACACCATATATTTT. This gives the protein CASSADRPSGNTIYF.

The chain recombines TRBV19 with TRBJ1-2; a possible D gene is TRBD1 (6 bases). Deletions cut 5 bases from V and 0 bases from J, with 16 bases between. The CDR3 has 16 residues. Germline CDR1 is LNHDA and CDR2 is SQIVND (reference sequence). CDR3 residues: CASSYTKQGANYGYTF. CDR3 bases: TGTGCCAGTAGTTACACAAAACAGGGAGCTAACTATGGCTACACCTTC. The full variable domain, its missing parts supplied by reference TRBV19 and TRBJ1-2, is DGGITQSPKYLFRKEGQNVTLSCEQNLNHDAMYWYRQDPGQGLRLIYYSQIVNDFQKGDIAEGYSVSREKKESFPLTVTSAQKNPTAFYLCASSYTKQGANYGYTFGSGTRLTVV.

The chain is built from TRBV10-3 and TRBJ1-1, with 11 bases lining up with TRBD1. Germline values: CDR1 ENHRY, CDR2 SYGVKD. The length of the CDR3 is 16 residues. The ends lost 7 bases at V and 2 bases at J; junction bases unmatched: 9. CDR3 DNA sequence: TGTGCCATCACCCCCATCTGGACAGGGGGCAACACTGAAGCTTTCTTT. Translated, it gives CAITPIWTGGNTEAFF.

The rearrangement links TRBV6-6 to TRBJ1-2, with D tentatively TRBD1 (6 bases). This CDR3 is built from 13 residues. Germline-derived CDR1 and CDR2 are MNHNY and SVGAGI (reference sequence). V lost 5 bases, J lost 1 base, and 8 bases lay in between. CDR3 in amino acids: CASSPGVNYGYTF. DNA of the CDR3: TGTGCCAGCAGTCCAGGGGTTAACTATGGCTACACCTTC.

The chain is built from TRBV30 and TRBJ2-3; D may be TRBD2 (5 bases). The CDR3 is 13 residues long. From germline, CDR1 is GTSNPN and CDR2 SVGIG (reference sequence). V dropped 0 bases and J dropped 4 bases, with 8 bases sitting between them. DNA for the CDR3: TGTGCCTGGAGTGTTCGGGGTGCAGATACGCAGTATTTT. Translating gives CAWSVRGADTQYF.

CDR3 protein: CASSESGQLYGYTF. DNA of the CDR3: TGTGCCAGCAGTGAGTCGGGACAGCTCTATGGCTACACCTTC. This chain joins TRBV25-1 and TRBJ1-2, with 7 bases aligning to TRBD1. The V gene's germline CDR1 is MGHDK and CDR2 SYGVNS. The CDR3 loop spans 14 amino acids. V trimming: 3 bases; J trimming: 4 bases; junction bases outside the gene matches: 5.